The 28 T cell receptor beta chains below all came from one sample that was sequenced in a study of cytomegalovirus exposure and HLA in healthy donors. PCR was performed using 60 Vbeta and 13 Jbeta primers. Clones were sequenced by immunoSEQ multiplex PCR, and TCRdb holds only the in-frame ones, with some missing. Its table lists about 55,000 clones. The sample comprised PBMCs. The receptor set was obtained from a man aged 50-60 years in good health and CMV-seropositive.

The chain recombines TRBV30 with TRBJ2-3; D possibly corresponds to TRBD2 (5 bases). Trimming took 2 bases from V and 1 from J, leaving 25 bases between them. Germline CDR1 is GTSNPN and CDR2 is SVGIG (reference sequence). The CDR3 is 19 residues long. This chain's CDR3 is CAWSPLGSTRGLGTDTQYF. CDR3 bases: TGTGCCTGGAGTCCCTTAGGGAGTACAAGAGGGCTCGGCACAGATACGCAGTATTTT.

The V and J genes are TRBV28 and TRBJ2-1; unclear D gene. CDR1 and CDR2 from the germline V gene are MDHEN and SYDVKM. The V gene lost 4 bases and the J gene lost 5 bases, with 15 bases spanning the gap. CDR3 length: 15 amino acids. CDR3 region: CASSSAGNKDNEQFF. The CDR3 DNA follows: TGTGCCAGCAGTTCGGCAGGTAACAAAGACAATGAGCAGTTCTTC.

The gene calls are TRBV19 and TRBJ2-1; 12 bases map to TRBD1. Germline-derived CDR1 and CDR2 are LNHDA and SQIVND (reference sequence). There are 15 residues in the CDR3. J lost 10 bases, V lost 7 bases, and 11 bases had no gene match. CDR3 bases: TGTGCCAGTAACCACCGGGACAGGGGGCAATGGGAGCAGTTCTTC. It codes for CASNHRDRGQWEQFF.

The rearrangement links TRBV5-1 to TRBJ1-1; the D gene is possibly TRBD1 (5 bases). The ends were cut back, 2 bases at V and 4 bases at J, with 12 bases in the middle. This CDR3 spans 14 amino acids. CDR1 and CDR2 from the germline V gene are SGHRS and YFSETQ. The CDR3 here is CASSFVKGLTEAFF. The CDR3 DNA follows: TGCGCCAGCAGCTTTGTTAAGGGGCTCACTGAAGCTTTCTTT.

The V call is TRBV7-8, the J call TRBJ2-7; D gene unclear. The germline V and J ends were trimmed by 0 bases and 3 bases, with 9 bases remaining between them. The CDR3 loop spans 14 amino acids. Germline CDR1 SGHVS, CDR2 FQNEAQ. CDR3 DNA: TGTGCCAGCAGCTTAGCGGGCAGCCACTACGAGCAGTACTTC. It codes for CASSLAGSHYEQYF. Complete variable domain (other parts from reference TRBV7-8 and TRBJ2-7): GAGVSQSPRYKVAKRGQDVALRCDPISGHVSLFWYQQALGQGPEFLTYFQNEAQLDKSGLPSDRFFAERPEGSVSTLKIQRTQQEDSAVYLCASSLAGSHYEQYFGPGTRLTVT.

The chain combines TRBV7-9 with TRBJ2-7; D is unclear. Trimming took off 4 bases at V and 5 bases at J, with 6 bases between the two ends. Germline CDR1 and CDR2: SEHNR and FQNEAQ (reference sequence). This CDR3 region has 11 residues. The DNA for the CDR3 is TGTGCCAGCAGCTCCTCGGACGAGCAGTACTTC. The encoded protein is CASSSSDEQYF.

The genes are TRBV7-2 and TRBJ2-3, with 13 bases aligning to TRBD2. J lost 4 bases, V lost 4 bases, and 5 bases had no gene match. Germline-derived CDR1 and CDR2 are SGHTA and FQGNSA. This CDR3 spans 16 amino acids. The CDR3 is CASSSLLAGGPDTQYF. The DNA of the CDR3 is TGTGCCAGCAGCTCTCTACTAGCGGGAGGGCCAGATACGCAGTATTTT. The entire variable domain, with the rest obtained from reference TRBV7-2 and TRBJ2-3, is as follows: GAGVSQSPSNKVTEKGKDVELRCDPISGHTALYWYRQSLGQGLEFLIYFQGNSAPDKSGLPSDRFSAERTGGSVSTLTIQRTQQEDSAVYLCASSSLLAGGPDTQYFGPGTRLTVL.

The genes are TRBV27 and TRBJ2-7, with 11 bases lining up with TRBD2. The V segment lost 5 bases and the J segment 0 bases; nucleotides outside the gene matches: 3. The CDR3 loop spans 15 amino acids. Germline CDR1 MNHEY, CDR2 SMNVEV (reference sequence). This CDR3 reads CASSPLAGGSYEQYF. The CDR3 DNA reads as TGTGCCAGCAGTCCCCTAGCGGGGGGCTCCTACGAGCAGTACTTC.

CDR3 coding DNA: TGTGCCAGCGGCCGACTAGCGGGAAAGGTTGAGCAGTTCTTC. Translation gives CASGRLAGKVEQFF. The J gene is TRBJ2-1, the V gene TRBV7-9; TRBD2 aligns across 11 bases. Germline loops: CDR1 SEHNR, CDR2 FQNEAQ (reference sequence). There are 14 residues in the CDR3. V dropped 8 bases and J dropped 9; count of bases not matched to a gene: 9.

This chain links TRBV4-3 with TRBJ1-3; weak D call: TRBD1 (5 bases). Trimming stripped 0 bases from V and 4 bases from J, with 13 bases between. Per the germline V gene, CDR1 is LGHNA and CDR2 is YSLEER. This CDR3 is 16 amino acids long. Here the CDR3 DNA reads TGCGCCAGCAGCCAAGATTGGCAGGGAAGGGGAAACACCATATATTTT. Encoded protein: CASSQDWQGRGNTIYF.

The chain links TRBV7-2 to TRBJ1-6; 10 bases agree with TRBD1. This CDR3 is 16 amino acids long. J lost 9 bases, V lost 5 bases, and 10 bases had no gene match. Germline V gene sequence: CDR1 SGHTA, CDR2 FQGNSA. The CDR3 reads CASSARGQGLGSPLHF. CDR3 DNA sequence: TGTGCCAGCAGCGCACGGGGACAGGGGTTAGGTTCACCCCTCCACTTT.

V gene TRBV5-1 combines with J gene TRBJ2-5; TRBD2 agrees at 12 bases. The CDR3 extends over 16 amino acids. CDR1 SGHRS and CDR2 YFSETQ come from the germline V gene. V dropped 3 bases and J dropped 5; count of bases not matched to a gene: 8. CDR3 amino acids: CASSSTRTSGVETQYF. The CDR3 DNA reads as TGCGCCAGCAGCTCCACCCGGACTAGCGGGGTTGAGACCCAGTACTTC. Variable domain in full (rest from reference TRBV5-1 and TRBJ2-5): KAGVTQTPRYLIKTRGQQVTLSCSPISGHRSVSWYQQTPGQGLQFLFEYFSETQRNKGNFPGRFSGRQFSNSRSEMNVSTLELGDSALYLCASSSTRTSGVETQYFGPGTRLLVL.

The chain employs TRBV2 and TRBJ1-3, with D possibly TRBD1 on 6 matching bases. Trimming stripped 7 bases from V and 3 bases from J, with 7 bases between. CDR1 is SNHLY, CDR2 FYNNEI, per germline. This CDR3 is built from 12 residues. CDR3 in amino acids: CASTGDGNTIYF. The CDR3 coding sequence is TGTGCCAGCACAGGGGATGGAAACACCATATATTTT.

The chain combines TRBV5-6 with TRBJ2-5, with TRBD2 identical over 10 bases. The V and J ends lost 3 bases and 5 bases, in that order; junction bases with no gene match: 7. Germline CDR1 SGHDT, CDR2 YYEEEE. This CDR3 is built from 15 residues. CDR3 nucleotide sequence: TGTGCCAGCAGCTCAGCGGGAGGGTCAACGGAGACCCAGTACTTC. Amino acid sequence: CASSSAGGSTETQYF.

The V gene is TRBV28, the J gene TRBJ2-6; possible D gene TRBD2, 5 bases. Germline-derived CDR1 and CDR2 are MDHEN and SYDVKM. There are 15 residues in the CDR3. Here the CDR3 DNA reads TGTGCGACTAAGGGCGCCACGACCGGGGCCAACGTCCTGACTTTC. It is translated as CATKGATTGANVLTF. Combining the CDR3 with reference TRBV28 and TRBJ2-6 gives the whole variable domain DVKVTQSSRYLVKRTGEKVFLECVQDMDHENMFWYRQDPGLGLRLIYFSYDVKMKEKGDIPEGYSVSREKKERFSLILESASTNQTSMYLCATKGATTGANVLTFGAGSRLTVL.

The chain couples TRBV5-6 to TRBJ1-3, with 7 bases matching TRBD1. Germline trimming cut 2 bases from V and 1 base from J; bases unmatched to any gene: 3. Germline loops: CDR1 SGHDT, CDR2 YYEEEE. The CDR3 sequence is 15 residues long. The CDR3 DNA reads as TGTGCCAGCAGCTTCCGGGACAGATCTGGAAACACCATATATTTT. Its protein product is CASSFRDRSGNTIYF.

This chain connects TRBV4-2 to TRBJ2-7; 8 bases are a match to TRBD2. The germline CDR1 and CDR2 sequences are LGHNA and YNFKEQ. This CDR3 contains 16 residues. With 1 base clipped from V and 2 bases from J, the junction kept 7 bases outside the gene matches. The CDR3 reads CASSQALAGDAYEQYF. As DNA, the CDR3 is TGTGCCAGCAGCCAAGCTCTAGCGGGTGACGCCTACGAGCAGTACTTC.

V is TRBV4-1 and J is TRBJ2-5, with TRBD1 identical over 9 bases. The end of the DNA aligns better with TRBJ2-7, so the J call may be wrong. The germline CDR1 and CDR2 sequences are MGHRA and YSYEKL. CDR3 length: 14 amino acids. The CDR3 here is CASSLGQGNYEQYF. DNA for the CDR3: TGCGCCAGCAGCCTTGGACAGGGGAACTACGAGCAGTACTTC.

The V call is TRBV27, the J call TRBJ2-5, with D possibly matching TRBD2 (5 bases). CDR3 length: 15 residues. In germline, CDR1 is MNHEY, CDR2 SMNVEV (reference sequence). V lost 3 bases and J lost 4, with 15 bases in between. CDR3 in amino acids: CASSFGGSLIETQYF. Here the CDR3 DNA reads TGTGCCAGCAGTTTTGGCGGGTCCCTTATAGAGACCCAGTACTTC.

V usage is TRBV4-2 and J usage is TRBJ2-5; 7 bases are shared with TRBD2. Unmatched junction bases numbered 6, after V lost 0 bases and J lost 5 bases. CDR1 and CDR2 (germline): LGHNA, YNFKEQ. The CDR3 extends over 15 amino acids. CDR3 region: CASSQDRLAVETQYF. The CDR3, as DNA: TGTGCCAGCAGCCAAGACAGGCTAGCGGTGGAGACCCAGTACTTC.

The CDR3 DNA reads TGTGCCAGCAGCTTAGTTTCCGGGACTTCCCACGAGCAGTACTTC. This encodes CASSLVSGTSHEQYF. This chain uses TRBV7-9 with TRBJ2-7; D possibly corresponds to TRBD2 (6 bases). V shed 1 base and J shed 5 bases, with 15 bases lying between them. Germline values: CDR1 SEHNR, CDR2 FQNEAQ (reference sequence). CDR3 size: 15 residues.

The rearrangement joins TRBV5-1 to TRBJ2-3, with 9 bases that match TRBD2. The V segment lost 4 bases and the J segment 4 bases; nucleotides outside the gene matches: 4. Germline loops: CDR1 SGHRS, CDR2 YFSETQ. The CDR3 runs to 14 residues. In DNA, the CDR3 is TGCGCCAGCAGCCAGGGACTAGCCGCAGATACGCAGTATTTT. Translating it yields CASSQGLAADTQYF.

The genes are TRBV7-2 and TRBJ2-7, with TRBD2 matching over 13 bases. CDR3 length: 19 amino acids. The V gene end was trimmed by 5 bases and the J gene end by 4 bases; junction bases not matched to a gene: 17. Per germline, CDR1 SGHTA and CDR2 FQGNSA. CDR3 sequence reads: CASSPRMTSGRSPFYEQYF. DNA for the CDR3: TGTGCCAGCAGCCCCCGAATGACTAGCGGGAGGAGCCCCTTTTACGAGCAGTACTTC.

The V and J genes are TRBV18 and TRBJ1-3; TRBD1 aligns across 8 bases. Unmatched junction bases numbered 0, after V lost 0 bases and J lost 2 bases. The CDR3 consists of 15 residues. CDR1 is KGHSH and CDR2 is LQKENI in the germline V gene. CDR3 region: CASSPPTGAGNTIYF. DNA of the CDR3: TGTGCCAGCTCACCACCGACAGGGGCTGGAAACACCATATATTTT.

The rearrangement links TRBV2 to TRBJ2-5; 7 bases are shared with TRBD1. The CDR3 runs 14 residues. CDR1 is SNHLY and CDR2 is FYNNEI in the germline V gene. J gave up 1 base and V 6 bases, and 5 bases lay outside the gene matches. The CDR3 loop is CASRQGPLQETQYF. The CDR3 nucleotides read TGTGCCAGCAGACAGGGGCCCCTCCAAGAGACCCAGTACTTC. Based on the CDR3 plus reference TRBV2 and TRBJ2-5, the full variable domain is EPEVTQTPSHQVTQMGQEVILRCVPISNHLYFYWYRQILGQKVEFLVSFYNNEISEKSEIFDDQFSVERPDGSNFTLKIRSTKLEDSAMYFCASRQGPLQETQYFGPGTRLLVL.

The chain carries TRBV6-5 and TRBJ1-2; 8 bases match TRBD1. Germline values: CDR1 MNHEY, CDR2 SVGAGI. Trimming cost V 2 bases and J 5 bases; bases outside gene matches: 4. There are 14 residues in the CDR3. The CDR3 sequence: CASSYRTGSYGYTF. DNA for the CDR3: TGTGCCAGCAGTTACCGGACAGGGAGTTATGGCTACACCTTC.

The chain is built from TRBV4-2 and TRBJ2-2; 8 bases agree with TRBD2. This CDR3 contains 17 residues. Losses at the gene ends were 3 bases for V and 0 bases for J; bases not matched to a gene: 6. The germline CDR1 and CDR2 sequences are LGHNA and YNFKEQ. Here the CDR3 DNA reads TGTGCCAGCAGCCATCTACCGGGACTAGCGAACACCGGGGAGCTGTTTTTT. Translation gives CASSHLPGLANTGELFF.

The chain links TRBV5-6 to TRBJ2-1; TRBD1 aligns across 7 bases. The length of the CDR3 is 16 residues. Germline V gives CDR1 SGHDT, CDR2 YYEEEE. V trimming: 1 base; J trimming: 3 bases; junction bases outside the gene matches: 7. The chain's CDR3 is CASSLLGTVYYNEQFF. The CDR3 DNA follows: TGTGCCAGCAGCTTGTTAGGGACAGTCTACTACAATGAGCAGTTCTTC.